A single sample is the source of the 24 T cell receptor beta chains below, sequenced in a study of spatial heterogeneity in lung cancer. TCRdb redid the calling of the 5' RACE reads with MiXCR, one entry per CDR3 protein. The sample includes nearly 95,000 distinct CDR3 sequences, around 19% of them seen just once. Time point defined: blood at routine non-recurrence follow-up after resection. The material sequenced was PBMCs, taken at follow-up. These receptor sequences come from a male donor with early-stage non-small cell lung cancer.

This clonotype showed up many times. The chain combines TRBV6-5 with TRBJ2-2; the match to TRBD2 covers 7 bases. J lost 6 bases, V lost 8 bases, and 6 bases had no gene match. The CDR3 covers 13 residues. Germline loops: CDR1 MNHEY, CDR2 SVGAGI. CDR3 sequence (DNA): TGTGCCAGCCGGGGAGGGGCCTCCGGGGAGCTGTTTTTT. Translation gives CASRGGASGELFF.

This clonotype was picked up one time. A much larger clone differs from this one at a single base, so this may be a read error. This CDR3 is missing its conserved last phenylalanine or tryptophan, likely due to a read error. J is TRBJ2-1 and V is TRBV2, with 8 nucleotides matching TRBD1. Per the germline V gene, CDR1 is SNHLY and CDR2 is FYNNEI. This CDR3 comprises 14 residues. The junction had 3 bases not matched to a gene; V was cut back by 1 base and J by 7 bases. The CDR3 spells CASSEGTGWNEQFI. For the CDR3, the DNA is TGTGCCAGCAGTGAAGGGACAGGGTGGAATGAGCAGTTCATC.

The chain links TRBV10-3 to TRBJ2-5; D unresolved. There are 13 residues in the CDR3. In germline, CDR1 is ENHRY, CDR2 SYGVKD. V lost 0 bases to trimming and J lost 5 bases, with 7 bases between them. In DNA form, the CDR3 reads TGTGCCATCAGTGAGTCCTTGGAGGAGACCCAGTACTTC. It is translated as CAISESLEETQYF.

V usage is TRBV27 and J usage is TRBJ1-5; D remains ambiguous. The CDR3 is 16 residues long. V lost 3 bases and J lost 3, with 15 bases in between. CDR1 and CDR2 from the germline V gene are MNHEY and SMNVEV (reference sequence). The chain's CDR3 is CASSFSGGRINQPQHF. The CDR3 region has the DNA TGTGCCAGCAGTTTCAGTGGAGGGCGGATCAATCAGCCCCAGCATTTT.

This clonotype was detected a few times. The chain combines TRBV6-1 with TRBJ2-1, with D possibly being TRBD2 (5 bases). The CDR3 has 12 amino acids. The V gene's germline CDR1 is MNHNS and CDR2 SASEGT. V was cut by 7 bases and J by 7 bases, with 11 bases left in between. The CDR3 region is CASTFSGNEQFF. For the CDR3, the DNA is TGTGCCAGCACCTTTTCGGGGAATGAGCAGTTCTTC.

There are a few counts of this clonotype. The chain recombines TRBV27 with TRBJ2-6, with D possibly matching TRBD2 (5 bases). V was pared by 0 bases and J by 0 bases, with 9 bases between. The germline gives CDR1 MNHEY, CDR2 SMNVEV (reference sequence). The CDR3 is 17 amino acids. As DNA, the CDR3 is TGTGCCAGCAGTTTATCCCCGGCGGGCTCTGGGGCCAACGTCCTGACTTTC. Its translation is CASSLSPAGSGANVLTF.

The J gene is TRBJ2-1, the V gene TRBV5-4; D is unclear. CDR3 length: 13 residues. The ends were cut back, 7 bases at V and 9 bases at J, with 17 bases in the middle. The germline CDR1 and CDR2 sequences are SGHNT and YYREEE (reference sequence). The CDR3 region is CASSSKTIREQFF. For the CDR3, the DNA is TGTGCCAGCTCTAGTAAGACAATTCGTGAGCAGTTCTTC.

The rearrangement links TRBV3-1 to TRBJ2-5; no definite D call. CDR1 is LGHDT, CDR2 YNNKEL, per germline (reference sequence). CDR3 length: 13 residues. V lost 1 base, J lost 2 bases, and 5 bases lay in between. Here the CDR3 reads CASSQAPQETQYF. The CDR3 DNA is TGTGCCAGCAGCCAAGCTCCTCAAGAGACCCAGTACTTC.

CDR3 amino acids: CSARSTGELFF. CDR3 sequence (DNA): TGCAGTGCTAGAAGCACCGGGGAGCTGTTTTTT. V usage is TRBV20-1 and J usage is TRBJ2-2; no firm D call. V lost 2 bases, J lost 4 bases, and 2 bases lay in between. The CDR3 is 11 residues long. Germline assignment: CDR1 DFQATT and CDR2 SNEGSKA (reference sequence).

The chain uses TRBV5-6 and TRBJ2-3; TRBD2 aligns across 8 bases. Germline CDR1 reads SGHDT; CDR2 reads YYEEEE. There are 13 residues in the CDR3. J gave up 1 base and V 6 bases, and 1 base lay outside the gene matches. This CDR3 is CASMTSGTDTQYF. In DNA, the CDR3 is TGTGCCAGCATGACTAGCGGCACAGATACGCAGTATTTT.

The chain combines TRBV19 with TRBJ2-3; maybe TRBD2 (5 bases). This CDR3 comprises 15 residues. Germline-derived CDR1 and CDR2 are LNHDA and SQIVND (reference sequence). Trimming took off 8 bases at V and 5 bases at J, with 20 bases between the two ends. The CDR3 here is CASRFESREGDTQYF. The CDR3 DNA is TGTGCCAGTCGATTTGAGTCACGGGAAGGAGATACGCAGTATTTT.

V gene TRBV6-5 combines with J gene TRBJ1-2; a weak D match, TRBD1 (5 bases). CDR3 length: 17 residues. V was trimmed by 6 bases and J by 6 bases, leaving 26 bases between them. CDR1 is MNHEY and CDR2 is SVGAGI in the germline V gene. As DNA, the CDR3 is TGTGCCAGCAGCCGGTTTTGGTCCGTTTTTGGAGGGGATGGCTACACCTTC. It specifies CASSRFWSVFGGDGYTF.

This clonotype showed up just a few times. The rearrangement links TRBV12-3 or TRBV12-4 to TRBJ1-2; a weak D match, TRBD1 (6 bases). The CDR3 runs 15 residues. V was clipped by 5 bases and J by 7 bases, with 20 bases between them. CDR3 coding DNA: TGTGCCAGCAGTCCCAACAACCGGGACATGGGTGGCTACACCTTC. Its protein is CASSPNNRDMGGYTF.

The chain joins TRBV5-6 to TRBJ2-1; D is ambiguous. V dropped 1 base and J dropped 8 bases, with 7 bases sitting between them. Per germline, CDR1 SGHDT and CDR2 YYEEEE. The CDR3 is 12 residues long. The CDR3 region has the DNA TGTGCCAGCAGCTTGTTCACGTATGAGCAGTTCTTC. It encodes CASSLFTYEQFF. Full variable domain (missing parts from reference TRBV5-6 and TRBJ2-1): DAGVTQSPTHLIKTRGQQVTLRCSPKSGHDTVSWYQQALGQGPQFIFQYYEEEERQRGNFPDRFSGHQFPNYSSELNVNALLLGDSALYLCASSLFTYEQFFGPGTRLTVL.

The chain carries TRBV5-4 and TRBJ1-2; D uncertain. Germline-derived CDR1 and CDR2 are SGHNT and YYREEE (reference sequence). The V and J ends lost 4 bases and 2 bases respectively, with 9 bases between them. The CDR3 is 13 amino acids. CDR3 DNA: TGTGCCAGCAGCCGATTACAGAACTATGGCTACACCTTC. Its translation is CASSRLQNYGYTF.

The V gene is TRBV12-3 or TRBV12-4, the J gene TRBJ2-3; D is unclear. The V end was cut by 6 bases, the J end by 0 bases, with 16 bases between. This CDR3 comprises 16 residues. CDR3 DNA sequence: TGTGCCAGCAGCCCCCCTTTGGCAGCCAGCACAGATACGCAGTATTTT. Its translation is CASSPPLAASTDTQYF.

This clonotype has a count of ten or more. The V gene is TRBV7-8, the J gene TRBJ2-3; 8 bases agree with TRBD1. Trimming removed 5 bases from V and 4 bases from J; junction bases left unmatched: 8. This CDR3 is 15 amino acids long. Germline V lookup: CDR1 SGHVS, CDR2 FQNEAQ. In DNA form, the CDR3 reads TGTGCCAGCAGCCCTCCGGGACAGGACGCAGATACGCAGTATTTT. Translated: CASSPPGQDADTQYF.

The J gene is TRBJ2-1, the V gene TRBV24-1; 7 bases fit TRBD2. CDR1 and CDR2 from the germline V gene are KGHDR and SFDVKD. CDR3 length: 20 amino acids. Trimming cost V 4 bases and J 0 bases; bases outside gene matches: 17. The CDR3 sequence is CATSERSGKKSMSSYNEQFF. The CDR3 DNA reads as TGTGCCACCAGTGAGCGCAGCGGGAAAAAAAGCATGAGCTCCTACAATGAGCAGTTCTTC.

The CDR3 loop reads CASSYSGTGGSSGNTIYF. In nucleotides, the CDR3 is TGTGCCAGCAGTTACTCTGGGACAGGGGGAAGCTCTGGAAACACCATATATTTT. The V gene is TRBV6-5, the J gene TRBJ1-3; 11 bases are a match to TRBD1. The CDR3 totals 18 residues. Germline assignment: CDR1 MNHEY and CDR2 SVGAGI. V was pared by 0 bases and J by 0 bases, with 4 bases of the junction left unmatched.

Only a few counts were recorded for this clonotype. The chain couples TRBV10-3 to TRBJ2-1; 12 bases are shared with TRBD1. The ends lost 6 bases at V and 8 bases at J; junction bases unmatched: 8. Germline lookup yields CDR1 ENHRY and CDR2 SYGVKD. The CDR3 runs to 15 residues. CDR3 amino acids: CAIRSGTGGRDEQFF. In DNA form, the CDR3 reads TGTGCCATCAGGTCCGGGACAGGGGGCCGGGATGAGCAGTTCTTC.

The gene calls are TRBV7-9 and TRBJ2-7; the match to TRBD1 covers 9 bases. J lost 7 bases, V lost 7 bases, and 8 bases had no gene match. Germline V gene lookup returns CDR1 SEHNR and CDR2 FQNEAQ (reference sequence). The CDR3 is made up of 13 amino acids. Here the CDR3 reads CASTRQGEWEQYF. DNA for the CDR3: TGTGCCAGCACAAGACAGGGGGAGTGGGAGCAGTACTTC.

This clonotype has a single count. CDR3 nucleotide sequence: TGCGCCAGCAGCTTTCAGGGTGCAGGTGAAGCTTTCTTT. This translates into CASSFQGAGEAFF. V and J are TRBV5-1 and TRBJ1-1; TRBD1 is a possible D gene (5 bases). The CDR3 loop spans 13 amino acids. V dropped 2 bases and J dropped 7 bases, with 12 bases sitting between them. Germline CDR1 and CDR2: SGHRS and YFSETQ.

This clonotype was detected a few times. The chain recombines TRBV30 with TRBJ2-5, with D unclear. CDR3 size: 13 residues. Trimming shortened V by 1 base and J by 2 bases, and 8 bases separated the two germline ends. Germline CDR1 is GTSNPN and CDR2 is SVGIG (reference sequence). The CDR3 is CAWSATLQETQYF. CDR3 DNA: TGTGCCTGGAGTGCCACCTTACAAGAGACCCAGTACTTC. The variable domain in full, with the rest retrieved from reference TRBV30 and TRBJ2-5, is SQTIHQWPATLVQPVGSPLSLECTVEGTSNPNLYWYRQAAGRGLQLLFYSVGIGQISSEVPQNLSASRPQDRQFILSSKKLLLSDSGFYLCAWSATLQETQYFGPGTRLLVL.

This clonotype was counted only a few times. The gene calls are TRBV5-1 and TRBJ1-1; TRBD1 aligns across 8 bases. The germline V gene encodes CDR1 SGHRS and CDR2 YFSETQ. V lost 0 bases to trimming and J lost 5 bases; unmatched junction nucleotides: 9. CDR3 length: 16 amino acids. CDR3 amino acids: CASSLAPTGGGTEAFF. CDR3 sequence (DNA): TGCGCCAGCAGCTTGGCCCCAACAGGGGGGGGAACTGAAGCTTTCTTT.